Each of the 17 T cell receptor beta chains below was sequenced from the same sample in a study of PD-L1 blockade in urothelial cancer. Described time point: pretreatment peripheral blood. Produced via immunoSEQ multiplex PCR; TCRdb's table is partial and in-frame only. The profile shows about 45,000 clones, around nine tenths of them singletons. The material sequenced was PBMCs, taken around atezolizumab (anti-PD-L1) treatment. The receptors were sampled from a donor at least 40 years old with urothelial cancer.

The rearrangement joins TRBV4-3 to TRBJ1-2; tentatively, D is TRBD1 (5 bases). CDR1 and CDR2 from the germline V gene are LGHNA and YSLEER. The CDR3 runs 20 residues. V lost 0 bases, J lost 4 bases, and 27 bases lay in between. CDR3 protein: CASSQDPAIGRFRASYGYTF. For the CDR3, the DNA is TGCGCCAGCAGCCAAGACCCCGCTATAGGGCGATTCAGGGCCTCCTATGGCTACACCTTC.

This rearrangement joins TRBV11-3 to TRBJ2-7; 8 bases agree with TRBD2. V lost 5 bases to trimming and J lost 4 bases; unmatched junction nucleotides: 13. Germline V gives CDR1 SGHNT, CDR2 YENEEA. This CDR3 has 16 amino acids. CDR3 sequence (DNA): TGTGCCAGCAGCCGGGGGGGCCGGGGAAATCGGTACGAGCAGTACTTC. It codes for CASSRGGRGNRYEQYF.

This chain links TRBV6-1 with TRBJ1-5, with TRBD1 as a possible D gene (6 bases). The ends were cut back, 5 bases at V and 7 bases at J, with 15 bases in the middle. The CDR3 sequence is 14 residues long. Germline values: CDR1 MNHNS, CDR2 SASEGT. The CDR3 loop reads CASSTRGAEQPQHF. The CDR3 bases are TGTGCCAGCAGTACCCGGGGGGCGGAGCAGCCCCAGCATTTT.

The chain is built from TRBV6-6 and TRBJ2-7; 11 bases align to TRBD1. Germline V CDR1 and CDR2: MNHNY, SVGAGI (reference sequence). Losses at the gene ends were 7 bases for V and 1 base for J; bases not matched to a gene: 3. The CDR3 length is 14 residues. The CDR3, as DNA: TGTGCCAGCATCGGGACAGGGGGGTCCTACGAGCAGTACTTC. Its translation: CASIGTGGSYEQYF.

In its sample, this clone was seen once. The rearrangement links TRBV2 to TRBJ1-4; D is unresolved. Trimming removed 6 bases at V and 0 bases at J, with 8 bases between. Germline V gene sequence: CDR1 SNHLY, CDR2 FYNNEI. The CDR3 sequence is 14 residues long. The CDR3: CASRASATNEKLFF. The DNA for the CDR3 is TGTGCCAGCAGGGCCAGCGCAACTAATGAAAAACTGTTTTTT.

J is TRBJ2-1 and V is TRBV28, with D possibly TRBD2 on 5 matching bases. Germline V gene data show CDR1 as MDHEN and CDR2 as SYDVKM. This CDR3 has 14 residues. Trimming left V 2 bases short and J 10 bases short, with 15 bases between. The CDR3 bases are TGTGCCAGCAGTTTAGGCGGGTACCCCAGGGAGCAGTTCTTC. Amino acid sequence: CASSLGGYPREQFF. The full variable domain, in which reference TRBV28 and TRBJ2-1 provide the parts outside the CDR3, is DVKVTQSSRYLVKRTGEKVFLECVQDMDHENMFWYRQDPGLGLRLIYFSYDVKMKEKGDIPEGYSVSREKKERFSLILESASTNQTSMYLCASSLGGYPREQFFGPGTRLTVL.

The J gene is TRBJ2-5, the V gene TRBV9; 7 positions agree with TRBD2. Per germline, CDR1 SGDLS and CDR2 YYNGEE. Losses at the gene ends were 0 bases for V and 4 bases for J; bases not matched to a gene: 6. CDR3 size: 15 residues. Here the CDR3 reads CASSVGGEGRETQYF. Written as DNA, the CDR3 is TGTGCCAGCAGCGTAGGGGGGGAGGGCCGAGAGACCCAGTACTTC.

The chain recombines TRBV15 with TRBJ2-7; TRBD2 matches 7 bases. The CDR3 totals 15 residues. Trimming at V came to 1 base and at J to 1 base, leaving 4 bases not matched to a gene. Germline CDR1 and CDR2: LNHNV and YYDKDF (reference sequence). The CDR3 DNA is TGTGCCACCAGCAGAGGGGAGGGGAGGTCCTACGAGCAGTACTTC. Its translation is CATSRGEGRSYEQYF.

V and J are TRBV4-2 and TRBJ1-3, with D maybe TRBD1 (5 bases). V lost 4 bases, J lost 1 base, and 20 bases lay in between. Germline V lookup: CDR1 LGHNA, CDR2 YNFKEQ. The CDR3 is made up of 18 amino acids. The CDR3 reads CASSLRRTPPFSGNTIYF. Written as DNA, the CDR3 is TGTGCCAGCAGCCTGAGGCGGACACCCCCTTTTTCTGGAAACACCATATATTTT.

The chain is built from TRBV18 and TRBJ2-1; the match to TRBD2 covers 9 bases. The germline gives CDR1 KGHSH, CDR2 LQKENI. CDR3 size: 17 residues. V dropped 6 bases and J dropped 0; count of bases not matched to a gene: 9. CDR3 nucleotide sequence: TGTGCCAGCTCCCAGGGACTAGCCCCGAGCTCCTACAATGAGCAGTTCTTC. This translates into CASSQGLAPSSYNEQFF.

This chain connects TRBV5-1 to TRBJ1-4, with TRBD1 matching 7 bases. This CDR3 has 14 amino acids. The V and J ends lost 2 bases and 4 bases, in that order; junction bases with no gene match: 2. Germline V lookup: CDR1 SGHRS, CDR2 YFSETQ. This CDR3 reads CASSFGQDNEKLFF. DNA for the CDR3: TGCGCCAGCAGCTTCGGACAGGATAATGAAAAACTGTTTTTT.

The chain carries TRBV18 and TRBJ2-1, with D possibly TRBD2 on 7 matching bases. Germline CDR1 and CDR2: KGHSH and LQKENI. CDR3 size: 18 residues. Trimming took 1 base from V and 5 from J, leaving 21 bases between them. The CDR3 loop is CASSPLLGARLADNEQFF. The CDR3 DNA sequence: TGTGCCAGCTCACCACTATTGGGGGCGCGTCTAGCGGACAATGAGCAGTTCTTC.

The chain employs TRBV11-2 and TRBJ2-7; 7 nucleotides agree with TRBD2. The CDR3 has 14 residues. In germline, CDR1 is SGHAT, CDR2 FQNNGV. V lost 2 bases, J lost 1 base, and 2 bases stayed unmatched. The CDR3 nucleotides read TGTGCCAGCAGCTTATGGGGGGGATCCTACGAGCAGTACTTC. It yields the protein CASSLWGGSYEQYF.

This clone has a single count. One end of the junction varies from germline; a read error may be responsible. CDR3 DNA: TGTGCTAGCAGCTTGGGACAGGGGGGGGTAGGGGAGACCCAGTACTTC. This translates into CASSLGQGGVGETQYF. The chain joins TRBV7-7 to TRBJ2-5, with TRBD1 matching over 11 bases. The CDR3 consists of 16 residues. CDR1 and CDR2 (germline): SSHAT, FNYEAQ (reference sequence).

This chain links TRBV2 with TRBJ1-1; TRBD1 matches 12 bases. The CDR3 has 18 amino acids. Germline values: CDR1 SNHLY, CDR2 FYNNEI. DNA for the CDR3: TGTGTCAGTAGGGGACAGGGGGCGATAAGTGAGATGAACACTGAAGCTTTCTTT. This gives the protein CVSRGQGAISEMNTEAFF.

The rearrangement links TRBV5-1 to TRBJ2-2; TRBD2 aligns across 8 bases. Trimming took 4 bases from V and 6 from J; bases not matched to a gene: 11. This CDR3 comprises 16 residues. Per the germline V gene, CDR1 is SGHRS and CDR2 is YFSETQ. CDR3 loop: CASSPGGTSLSGELFF. CDR3 bases: TGCGCCAGCAGCCCGGGCGGGACTAGTCTTTCCGGGGAGCTGTTTTTT.

V and J are TRBV7-9 and TRBJ2-7; TRBD1 agrees at 9 bases. V lost 5 bases to trimming and J lost 9 bases; unmatched junction nucleotides: 5. There are 12 residues in the CDR3. The germline V gene has CDR1 SEHNR and CDR2 FQNEAQ (reference sequence). The CDR3 reads CASSPDRGGQYF. CDR3 bases: TGTGCCAGCAGCCCGGACAGGGGCGGGCAGTACTTC. The complete variable domain, with remaining parts taken from reference TRBV7-9 and TRBJ2-7, reads DTGVSQNPRHKITKRGQNVTFRCDPISEHNRLYWYRQTLGQGPEFLTYFQNEAQLEKSRLLSDRFSAERPKGSFSTLEIQRTEQGDSAMYLCASSPDRGGQYFGPGTRLTVT.